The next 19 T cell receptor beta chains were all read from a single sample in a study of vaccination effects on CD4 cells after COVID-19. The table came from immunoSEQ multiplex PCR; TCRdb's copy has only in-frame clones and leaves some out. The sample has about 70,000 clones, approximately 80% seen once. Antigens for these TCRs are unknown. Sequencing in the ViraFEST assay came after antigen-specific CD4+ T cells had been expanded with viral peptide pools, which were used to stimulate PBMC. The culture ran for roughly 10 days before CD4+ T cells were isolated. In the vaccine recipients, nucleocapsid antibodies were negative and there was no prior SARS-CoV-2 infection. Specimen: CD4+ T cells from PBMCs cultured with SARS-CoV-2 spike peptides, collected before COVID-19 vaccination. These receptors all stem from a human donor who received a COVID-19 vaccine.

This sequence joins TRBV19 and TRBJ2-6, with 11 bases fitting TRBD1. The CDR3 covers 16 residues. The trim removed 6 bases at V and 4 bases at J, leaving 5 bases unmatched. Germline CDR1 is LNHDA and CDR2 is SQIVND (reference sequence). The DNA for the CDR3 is TGTGCCAGTAGAGGACAGGGGGCGCGGGGGGCCAACGTCCTGACTTTC. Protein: CASRGQGARGANVLTF.

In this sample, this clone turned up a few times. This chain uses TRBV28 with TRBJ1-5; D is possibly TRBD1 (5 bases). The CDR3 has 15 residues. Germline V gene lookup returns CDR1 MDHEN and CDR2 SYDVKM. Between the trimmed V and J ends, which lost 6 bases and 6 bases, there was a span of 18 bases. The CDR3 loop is CASRQWSTDLQPQHF. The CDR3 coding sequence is TGTGCCAGCAGGCAGTGGTCGACAGACCTTCAGCCCCAGCATTTT.

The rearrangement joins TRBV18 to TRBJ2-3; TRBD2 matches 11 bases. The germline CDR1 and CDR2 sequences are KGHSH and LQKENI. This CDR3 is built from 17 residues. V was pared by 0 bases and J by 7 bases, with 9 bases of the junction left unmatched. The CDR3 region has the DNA TGTGCCAGCTCACCACCGGCTAGCGGGGGGATGAGGAATACGCAGTATTTT. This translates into CASSPPASGGMRNTQYF.

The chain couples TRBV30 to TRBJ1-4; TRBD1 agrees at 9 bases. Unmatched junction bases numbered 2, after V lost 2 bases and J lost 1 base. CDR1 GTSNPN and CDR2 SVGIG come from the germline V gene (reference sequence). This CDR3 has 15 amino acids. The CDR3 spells CAWSRGQGTNEKLFF. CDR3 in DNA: TGTGCCTGGAGTCGGGGACAGGGAACTAATGAAAAACTGTTTTTT.

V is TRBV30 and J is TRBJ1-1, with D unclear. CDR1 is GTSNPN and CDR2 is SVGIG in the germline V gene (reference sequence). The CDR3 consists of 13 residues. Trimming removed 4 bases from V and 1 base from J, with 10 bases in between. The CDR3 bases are TGTGCCTGGAACACTATCCAGAACACTGAAGCTTTCTTT. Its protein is CAWNTIQNTEAFF.

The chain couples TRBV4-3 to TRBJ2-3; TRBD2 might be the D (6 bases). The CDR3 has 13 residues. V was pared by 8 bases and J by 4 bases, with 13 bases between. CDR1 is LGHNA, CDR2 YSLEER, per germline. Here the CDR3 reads CASGFGRSDTQYF. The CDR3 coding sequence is TGCGCCAGCGGTTTTGGGAGGTCAGATACGCAGTATTTT.

Written as DNA, the CDR3 is TGTGCCTGGAGTGTCCAGGAAAAACTGTTTTTT. Amino acid sequence: CAWSVQEKLFF. The chain carries TRBV30 and TRBJ1-4; no clear D gene. Germline-derived CDR1 and CDR2 are GTSNPN and SVGIG (reference sequence). V lost 0 bases and J lost 8, with 4 bases in between. CDR3 length equals 11 residues.

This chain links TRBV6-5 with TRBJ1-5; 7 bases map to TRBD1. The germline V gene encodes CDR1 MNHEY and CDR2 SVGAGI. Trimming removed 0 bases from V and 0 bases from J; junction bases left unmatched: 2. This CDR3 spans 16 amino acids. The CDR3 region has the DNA TGTGCCAGCAGTTACTCAGGGACAGATAGCAATCAGCCCCAGCATTTT. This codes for CASSYSGTDSNQPQHF.

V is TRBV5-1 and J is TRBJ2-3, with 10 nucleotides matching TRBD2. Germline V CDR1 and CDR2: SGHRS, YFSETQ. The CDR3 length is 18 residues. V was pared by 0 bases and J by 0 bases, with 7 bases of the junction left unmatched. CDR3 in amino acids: CASSLATPSGGSTDTQYF. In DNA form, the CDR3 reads TGCGCCAGCAGCTTGGCGACTCCTAGCGGGGGCAGCACAGATACGCAGTATTTT.

The CDR3 DNA follows: TGTGCCAGCAGCCGACTCGGGACACCCAACTCTGGAAACACCATATATTTT. It encodes CASSRLGTPNSGNTIYF. The V gene is TRBV3-1 (or the pseudogene TRBV3-2), the J gene TRBJ1-3, with a weak D call TRBD1 (6 bases). Looked up from germline, CDR1 is LGHDT and CDR2 is YNNKEL (reference sequence). There are 17 residues in the CDR3. V lost 4 bases and J lost 0, with 16 bases in between.

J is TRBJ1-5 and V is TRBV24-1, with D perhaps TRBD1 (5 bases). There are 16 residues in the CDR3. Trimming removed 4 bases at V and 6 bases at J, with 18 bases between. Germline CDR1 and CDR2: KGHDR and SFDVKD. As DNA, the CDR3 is TGTGCCACCAGTGACATGACAGCGCTGGGGCCTCAGCCCCAGCATTTT. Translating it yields CATSDMTALGPQPQHF.

The CDR3 sequence: CATSRDRPNYEQYV. The CDR3 bases are TGTGCCACCAGCAGAGATCGGCCGAACTACGAGCAGTACGTC. The chain has TRBV15 and TRBJ2-7; no clear D gene. The germline V and J ends were trimmed by 0 bases and 3 bases, with 9 bases remaining between them. Germline V gene lookup returns CDR1 LNHNV and CDR2 YYDKDF (reference sequence). The CDR3 runs 14 residues.

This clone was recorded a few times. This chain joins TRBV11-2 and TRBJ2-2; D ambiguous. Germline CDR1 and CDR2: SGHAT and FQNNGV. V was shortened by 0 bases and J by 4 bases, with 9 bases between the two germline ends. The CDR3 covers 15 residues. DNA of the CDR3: TGTGCCAGCAGCTTAGATCGCTGGGCCACCGGGGAGCTGTTTTTT. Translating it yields CASSLDRWATGELFF.

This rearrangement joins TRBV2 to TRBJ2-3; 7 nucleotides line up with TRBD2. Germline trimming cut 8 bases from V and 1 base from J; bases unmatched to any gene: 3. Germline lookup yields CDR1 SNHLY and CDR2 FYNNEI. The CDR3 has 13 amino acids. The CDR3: CASFAGGTDTQYF. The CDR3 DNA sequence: TGTGCCAGCTTCGCGGGGGGCACAGATACGCAGTATTTT.

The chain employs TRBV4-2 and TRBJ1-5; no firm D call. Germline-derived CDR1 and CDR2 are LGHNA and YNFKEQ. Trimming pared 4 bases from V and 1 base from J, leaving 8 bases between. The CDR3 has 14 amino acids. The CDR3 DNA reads TGTGCCAGCAGCCCCCCTGAGAGCAATCAGCCCCAGCATTTT. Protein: CASSPPESNQPQHF.

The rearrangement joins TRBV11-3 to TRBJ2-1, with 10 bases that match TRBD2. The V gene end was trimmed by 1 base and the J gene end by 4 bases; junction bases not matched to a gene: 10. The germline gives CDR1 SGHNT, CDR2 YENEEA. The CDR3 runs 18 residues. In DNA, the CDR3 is TGTGCCAGCAGCTTAGGCATAGCGGGGGGTGAAATATACAATGAGCAGTTCTTC. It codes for CASSLGIAGGEIYNEQFF.

The CDR3 DNA reads TGCGCCAGCAACCGACAGGGGATAAGAGAGACCCAGTACTTC. Protein product: CASNRQGIRETQYF. This rearrangement joins TRBV5-1 to TRBJ2-5; 8 nucleotides agree with TRBD1. CDR1 is SGHRS, CDR2 YFSETQ, per germline. V shed 6 bases and J 4 bases; nucleotides not matched to a gene: 8. The CDR3 spans 14 residues.

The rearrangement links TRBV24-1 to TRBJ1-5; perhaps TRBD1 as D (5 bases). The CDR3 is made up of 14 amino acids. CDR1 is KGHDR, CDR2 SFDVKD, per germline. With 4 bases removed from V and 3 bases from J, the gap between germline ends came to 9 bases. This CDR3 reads CATSDRAVNQPQHF. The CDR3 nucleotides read TGTGCCACCAGTGACAGGGCAGTCAATCAGCCCCAGCATTTT.

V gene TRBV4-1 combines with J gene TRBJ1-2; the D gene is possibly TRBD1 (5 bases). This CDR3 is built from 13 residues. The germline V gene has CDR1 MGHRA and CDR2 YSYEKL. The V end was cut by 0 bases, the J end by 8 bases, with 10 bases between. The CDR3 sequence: CASSQERGWGYTF. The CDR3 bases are TGCGCCAGCAGCCAAGAGAGGGGCTGGGGCTACACCTTC.